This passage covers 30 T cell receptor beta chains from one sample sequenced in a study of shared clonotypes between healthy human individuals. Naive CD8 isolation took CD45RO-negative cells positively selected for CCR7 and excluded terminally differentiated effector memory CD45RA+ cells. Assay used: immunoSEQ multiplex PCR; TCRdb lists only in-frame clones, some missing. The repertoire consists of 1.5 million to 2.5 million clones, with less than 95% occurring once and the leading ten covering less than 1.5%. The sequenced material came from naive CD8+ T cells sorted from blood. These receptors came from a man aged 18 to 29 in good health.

In nucleotides, the CDR3 is TGTGCCAGCAGTGTAGGACAGGGGTACGACATTCAGTACTTC. Amino acid sequence: CASSVGQGYDIQYF. V and J are TRBV27 and TRBJ2-4, with 9 nucleotides matching TRBD1. Germline CDR1 reads MNHEY; CDR2 reads SMNVEV (reference sequence). The junction had 7 bases not matched to a gene; V was cut back by 5 bases and J by 8 bases. The CDR3 runs 14 residues.

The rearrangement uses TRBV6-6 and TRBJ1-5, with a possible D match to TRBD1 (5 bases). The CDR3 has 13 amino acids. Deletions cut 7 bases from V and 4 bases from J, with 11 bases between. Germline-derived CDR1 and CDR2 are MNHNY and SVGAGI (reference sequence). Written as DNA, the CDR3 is TGTGCCAGCACCGACAGCTTTAATCAGCCCCAGCATTTT. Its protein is CASTDSFNQPQHF.

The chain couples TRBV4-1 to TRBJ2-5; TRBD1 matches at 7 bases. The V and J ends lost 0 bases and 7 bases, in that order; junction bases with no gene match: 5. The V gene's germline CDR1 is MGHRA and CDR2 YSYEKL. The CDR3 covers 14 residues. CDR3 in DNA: TGCGCCAGCAGCCAAGATGAGGGGGCGGTGACCCAGTACTTC. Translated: CASSQDEGAVTQYF.

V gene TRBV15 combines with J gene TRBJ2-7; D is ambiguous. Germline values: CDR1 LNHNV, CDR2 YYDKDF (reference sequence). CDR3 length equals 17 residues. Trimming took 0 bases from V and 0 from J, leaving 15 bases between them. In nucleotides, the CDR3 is TGTGCCACCAGCAGAGATCATGGGATCTTGAGCTCCTACGAGCAGTACTTC. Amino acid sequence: CATSRDHGILSSYEQYF. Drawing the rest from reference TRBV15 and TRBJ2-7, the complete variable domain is DAMVIQNPRYQVTQFGKPVTLSCSQTLNHNVMYWYQQKSSQAPKLLFHYYDKDFNNEADTPDNFQSRRPNTSFCFLDIRSPGLGDTAMYLCATSRDHGILSSYEQYFGPGTRLTVT.

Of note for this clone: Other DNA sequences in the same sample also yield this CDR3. The CDR3 sequence: CASSAGPSSYEQYF. For the CDR3, the DNA is TGTGCCAGTAGTGCGGGACCGAGCTCCTACGAGCAGTACTTC. The gene calls are TRBV19 and TRBJ2-7, with D possibly matching TRBD2 (6 bases). The V gene's germline CDR1 is LNHDA and CDR2 SQIVND (reference sequence). CDR3 length: 14 residues. V lost 5 bases to trimming and J lost 0 bases, with 11 bases between them.

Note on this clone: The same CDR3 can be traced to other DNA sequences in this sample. The CDR3 loop reads CASSLGPDNEQFF. The DNA for the CDR3 is TGTGCCAGCAGCTTGGGACCCGACAATGAGCAGTTCTTC. This chain links TRBV5-6 with TRBJ2-1, with D unresolved. V dropped 0 bases and J dropped 5 bases, with 6 bases sitting between them. The germline gives CDR1 SGHDT, CDR2 YYEEEE. The CDR3 runs to 13 residues.

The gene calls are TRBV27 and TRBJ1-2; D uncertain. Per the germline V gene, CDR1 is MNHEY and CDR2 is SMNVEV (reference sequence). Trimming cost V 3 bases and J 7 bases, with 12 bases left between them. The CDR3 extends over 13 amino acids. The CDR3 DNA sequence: TGTGCCAGCAGTTTGGGGAGGGCGGGTGGCTACACCTTC. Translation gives CASSLGRAGGYTF.

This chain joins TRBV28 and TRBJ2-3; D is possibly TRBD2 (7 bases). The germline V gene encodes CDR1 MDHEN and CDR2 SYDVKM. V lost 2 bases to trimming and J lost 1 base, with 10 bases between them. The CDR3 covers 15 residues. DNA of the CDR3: TGTGCCAGCAGTTTACGGGGGGCCGGCACAGATACGCAGTATTTT. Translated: CASSLRGAGTDTQYF.

CDR3 protein: CASSRTPGQPNQPQHF. CDR3 nucleotide sequence: TGTGCCAGTAGTAGAACACCGGGACAGCCTAATCAGCCCCAGCATTTT. The rearrangement joins TRBV19 to TRBJ1-5; 7 nucleotides agree with TRBD1. The J segment lost 4 bases and the V segment lost 4 bases, leaving 10 bases of the junction unmatched. The germline gives CDR1 LNHDA, CDR2 SQIVND (reference sequence). This CDR3 has 16 amino acids.

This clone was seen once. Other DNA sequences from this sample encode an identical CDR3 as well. The CDR3 DNA is TGTGCCAGCAGCGTAGGTGGGGGACTCTACGAGCAGTACTTC. Amino acid sequence: CASSVGGGLYEQYF. The chain uses TRBV9 and TRBJ2-7; D may be TRBD2 (6 bases). This CDR3 is built from 14 residues. The germline V and J ends were trimmed by 0 bases and 3 bases, with 10 bases remaining between them. From germline, CDR1 is SGDLS and CDR2 YYNGEE.

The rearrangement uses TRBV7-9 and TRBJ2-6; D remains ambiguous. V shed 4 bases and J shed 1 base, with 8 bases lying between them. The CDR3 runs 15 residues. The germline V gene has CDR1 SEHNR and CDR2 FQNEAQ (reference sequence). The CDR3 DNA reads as TGTGCCAGCAGCTCGACCCAATCTGGGGCCAACGTCCTGACTTTC. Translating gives CASSSTQSGANVLTF.

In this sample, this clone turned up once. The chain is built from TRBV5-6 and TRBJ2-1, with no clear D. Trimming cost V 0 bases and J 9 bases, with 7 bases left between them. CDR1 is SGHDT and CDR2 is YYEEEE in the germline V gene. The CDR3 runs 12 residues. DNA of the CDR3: TGTGCCAGCAGCTTGGTCTGGCCTGAGCAGTTCTTC. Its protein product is CASSLVWPEQFF.

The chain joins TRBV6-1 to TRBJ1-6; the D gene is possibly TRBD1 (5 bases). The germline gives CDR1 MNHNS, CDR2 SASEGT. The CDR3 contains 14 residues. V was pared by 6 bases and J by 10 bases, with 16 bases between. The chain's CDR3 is CASSPTQTASPLHF. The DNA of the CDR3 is TGTGCCAGCAGCCCAACCCAGACAGCATCACCCCTCCACTTT.

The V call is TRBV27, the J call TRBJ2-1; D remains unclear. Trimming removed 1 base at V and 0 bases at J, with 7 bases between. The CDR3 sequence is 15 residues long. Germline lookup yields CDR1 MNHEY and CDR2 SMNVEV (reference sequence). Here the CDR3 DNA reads TGTGCCAGCAGTTTATTACCCCCCTCCTACAATGAGCAGTTCTTC. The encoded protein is CASSLLPPSYNEQFF.

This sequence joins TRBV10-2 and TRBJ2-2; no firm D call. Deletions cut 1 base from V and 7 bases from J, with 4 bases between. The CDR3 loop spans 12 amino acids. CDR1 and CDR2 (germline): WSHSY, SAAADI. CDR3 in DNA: TGCGCCAGCAGTGAGTACCACGGGGAGCTGTTTTTT. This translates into CASSEYHGELFF.

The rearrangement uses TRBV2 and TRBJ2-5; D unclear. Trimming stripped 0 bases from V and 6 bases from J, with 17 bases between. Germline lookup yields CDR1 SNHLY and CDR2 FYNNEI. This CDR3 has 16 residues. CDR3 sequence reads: CASSEALLSQWKTQYF. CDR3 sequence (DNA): TGTGCCAGCAGTGAAGCGCTTCTGTCCCAATGGAAGACCCAGTACTTC.

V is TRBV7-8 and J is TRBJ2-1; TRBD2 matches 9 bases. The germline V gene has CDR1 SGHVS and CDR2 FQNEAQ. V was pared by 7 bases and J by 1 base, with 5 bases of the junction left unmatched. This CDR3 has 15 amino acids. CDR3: CASTRLAGSYNEQFF. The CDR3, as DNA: TGTGCCAGCACCCGTCTAGCGGGATCCTACAATGAGCAGTTCTTC.

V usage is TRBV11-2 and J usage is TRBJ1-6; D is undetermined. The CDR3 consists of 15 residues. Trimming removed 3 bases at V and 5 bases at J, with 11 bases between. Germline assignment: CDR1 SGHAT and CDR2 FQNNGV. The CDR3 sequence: CASSLRYSDNSPLHF. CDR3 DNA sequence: TGTGCCAGCAGCTTGAGGTATTCCGATAATTCACCCCTCCACTTT.

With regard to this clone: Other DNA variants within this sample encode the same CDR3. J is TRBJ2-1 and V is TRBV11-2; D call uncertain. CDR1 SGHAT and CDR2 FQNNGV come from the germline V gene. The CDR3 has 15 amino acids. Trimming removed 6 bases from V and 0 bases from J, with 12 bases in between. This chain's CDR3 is CASSLGLSSYNEQFF. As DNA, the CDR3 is TGTGCCAGCAGTCTAGGGTTAAGCTCCTACAATGAGCAGTTCTTC.

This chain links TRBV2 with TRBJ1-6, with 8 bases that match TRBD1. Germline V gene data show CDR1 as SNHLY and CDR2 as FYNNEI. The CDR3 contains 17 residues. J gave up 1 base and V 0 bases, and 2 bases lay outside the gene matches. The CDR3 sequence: CASSEATGESYNSPLHF. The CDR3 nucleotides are TGTGCCAGCAGTGAAGCGACAGGGGAGTCCTATAATTCACCCCTCCACTTT.

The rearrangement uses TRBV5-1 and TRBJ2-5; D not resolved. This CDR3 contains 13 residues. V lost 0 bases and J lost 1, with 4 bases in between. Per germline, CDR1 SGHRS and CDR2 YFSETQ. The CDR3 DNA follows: TGCGCCAGCAGCTTGGAGGCCCAAGAGACCCAGTACTTC. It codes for CASSLEAQETQYF.

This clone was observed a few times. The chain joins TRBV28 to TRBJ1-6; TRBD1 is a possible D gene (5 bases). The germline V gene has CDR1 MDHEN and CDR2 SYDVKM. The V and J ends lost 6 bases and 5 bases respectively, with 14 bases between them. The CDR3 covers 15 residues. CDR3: CASSEQGEDNSPLHF. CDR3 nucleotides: TGTGCCAGCAGCGAGCAGGGTGAGGATAATTCACCCCTCCACTTT.

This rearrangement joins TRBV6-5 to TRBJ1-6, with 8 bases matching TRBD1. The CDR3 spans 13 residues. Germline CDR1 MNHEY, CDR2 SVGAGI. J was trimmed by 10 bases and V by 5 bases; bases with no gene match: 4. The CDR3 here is CASSRQGSSPLHF. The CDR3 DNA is TGTGCCAGCAGTCGACAGGGGAGCTCACCCCTCCACTTT.

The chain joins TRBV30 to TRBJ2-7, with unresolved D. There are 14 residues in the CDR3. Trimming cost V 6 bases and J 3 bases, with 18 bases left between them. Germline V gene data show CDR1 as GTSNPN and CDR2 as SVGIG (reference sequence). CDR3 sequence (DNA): TGTGCCTGCCAAGGAAAAAACTCTCTCTACGAGCAGTACTTC. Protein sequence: CACQGKNSLYEQYF.

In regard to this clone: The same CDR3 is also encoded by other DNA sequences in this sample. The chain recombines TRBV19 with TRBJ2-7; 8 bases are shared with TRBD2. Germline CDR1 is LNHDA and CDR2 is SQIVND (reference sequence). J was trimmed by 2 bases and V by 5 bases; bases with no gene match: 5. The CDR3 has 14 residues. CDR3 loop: CASSPGLGAYEQYF. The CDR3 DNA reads TGTGCCAGTAGTCCGGGACTAGGGGCCTACGAGCAGTACTTC.

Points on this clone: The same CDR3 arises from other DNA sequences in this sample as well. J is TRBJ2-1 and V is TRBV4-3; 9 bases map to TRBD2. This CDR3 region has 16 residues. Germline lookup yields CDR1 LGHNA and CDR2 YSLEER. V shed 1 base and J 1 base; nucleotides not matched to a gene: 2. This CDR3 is CASSQGTSGSYNEQFF. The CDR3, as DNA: TGCGCCAGCAGCCAAGGAACTAGCGGGTCCTACAATGAGCAGTTCTTC.

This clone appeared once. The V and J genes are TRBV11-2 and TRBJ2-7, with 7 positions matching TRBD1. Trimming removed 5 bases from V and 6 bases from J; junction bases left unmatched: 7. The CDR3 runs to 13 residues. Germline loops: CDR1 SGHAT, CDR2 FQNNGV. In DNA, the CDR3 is TGTGCCAGCAGCCCAGGGGGAGTGAGCGAGCAGTACTTC. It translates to CASSPGGVSEQYF. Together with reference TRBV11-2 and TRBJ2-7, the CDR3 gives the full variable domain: EAGVAQSPRYKIIEKRQSVAFWCNPISGHATLYWYQQILGQGPKLLIQFQNNGVVDDSQLPKDRFSAERLKGVDSTLKIQPAKLEDSAVYLCASSPGGVSEQYFGPGTRLTVT.

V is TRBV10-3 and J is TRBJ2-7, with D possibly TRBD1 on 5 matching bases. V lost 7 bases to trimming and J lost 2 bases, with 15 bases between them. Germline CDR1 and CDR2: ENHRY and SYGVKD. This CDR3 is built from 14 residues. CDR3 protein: CAIKPDSGAYEQYF. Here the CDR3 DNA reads TGTGCCATCAAACCCGACAGTGGTGCCTACGAGCAGTACTTC.

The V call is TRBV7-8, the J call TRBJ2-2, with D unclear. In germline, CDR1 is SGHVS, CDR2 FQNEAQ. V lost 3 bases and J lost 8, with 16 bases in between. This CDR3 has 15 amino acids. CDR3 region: CASSFRNSHLGELFF. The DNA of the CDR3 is TGTGCCAGCAGCTTTCGGAACAGCCATCTAGGGGAGCTGTTTTTT.

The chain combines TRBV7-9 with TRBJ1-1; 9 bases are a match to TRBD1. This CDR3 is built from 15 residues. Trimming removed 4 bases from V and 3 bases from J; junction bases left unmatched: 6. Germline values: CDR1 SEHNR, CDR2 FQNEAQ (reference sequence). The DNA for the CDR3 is TGTGCCAGCAGCTCCGGGACAGGGCAGGACACTGAAGCTTTCTTT. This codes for CASSSGTGQDTEAFF.